This TCR beta chain was retrieved from a study of T cells in localized non-small cell lung cancer. Clones were read by immunoSEQ multiplex PCR, and TCRdb kept only the in-frame ones, dropping some. The table shows about 72,000 clones, with roughly four fifths occurring only once. CDR1 and CDR2 from the germline V gene are ENHRY and SYGVKD. The CDR3 is made up of 14 amino acids. V gave up 10 bases and J gave up 1 base, with 16 bases separating them. The clonotype originates from an older female donor with stage I lung adenocarcinoma. This chain uses TRBV10-3 with TRBJ1-1; D might be TRBD1 (6 bases). Source: peripheral blood, taken before any cancer treatment. Written as DNA, the CDR3 is TGTGCCACCGGCCGGGGGCAGGGGAACACTGAAGCTTTCTTT. Its translation: CATGRGQGNTEAFF.